The clone carrying this T cell receptor beta chain was seen a handful of times. Its antigen remains unknown. The sample originates from a study of T-cell memory formation after mild COVID-19. Study results and caveats: There was a balanced CD4/CD8 profile in clones contracting day 15 to 85, and later expanders leaned CD4+. That cross-reactive memory joined was suggested by some responding clones appearing in pre-infection memory.

Constant-segment-primed 5'RACE gave TCR alpha and TCR beta cDNA libraries with sample barcodes and UMIs. TCRdb independently ran MiXCR on the 5' RACE reads; one entry per CDR3 protein. The table includes around 200,000 distinct CDR3 sequences, roughly a fifth detected once. The germline V and J ends were trimmed by 3 bases and 3 bases, with 18 bases remaining between them. The CDR3 consists of 16 residues. J is TRBJ2-7 and V is TRBV12-3 or TRBV12-4; D is possibly TRBD1 or TRBD2 (9 bases each). The clonotype originates from an adult woman who had mild COVID-19 (a few samples of this study predate the infection). Cell type and time point are not known. Material: PBMCs or a T cell subset sorted from them (not recorded which). CDR3 in DNA: TGTGCCAGCAGTTTTAGCGGGGGACAGGGCCTCTACGAGCAGTACTTC. It encodes CASSFSGGQGLYEQYF.